The 8 T cell receptor beta chains listed next were all sequenced from one sample in a study of a mutant IDH1 vaccine in newly diagnosed glioma. Repertoires were generated with immunoSEQ multiplex PCR, while TCRdb's copy carries only in-frame clones and drops some. Of some 59,000 clones listed, around nine tenths were seen once; the top ten hold 1.5% to 2%. Their antigens are not known. The sample's time point: week 11, during vaccination. Doses consisted of 300 ug of mutant IDH1 20-mer peptide each, paired with topical imiquimod. Sequencing was performed on PBMCs, taken from a glioma patient whose treatment included an IDH1 peptide vaccine. These TCRs come from a man aged 35-49 years with glioma.

The chain couples TRBV28 to TRBJ2-5; 7 bases fit TRBD1. Germline V gives CDR1 MDHEN, CDR2 SYDVKM. This CDR3 spans 14 amino acids. The J segment lost 3 bases and the V segment lost 10 bases, leaving 11 bases of the junction unmatched. The CDR3, as DNA: TGTGCCAAACCCCGTGGGGGACAGAAAGAGACCCAGTACTTC. Translation gives CAKPRGGQKETQYF.

V is TRBV19 and J is TRBJ1-2; 9 bases match TRBD1. This CDR3 is built from 16 residues. Germline-derived CDR1 and CDR2 are LNHDA and SQIVND (reference sequence). V was pared by 6 bases and J by 6 bases, with 14 bases of the junction left unmatched. CDR3 loop: CASSPVLFGTGNGYTF. CDR3 sequence (DNA): TGTGCCAGTAGCCCGGTCCTCTTCGGGACAGGGAATGGCTACACCTTC. The complete variable domain, with remaining parts taken from reference TRBV19 and TRBJ1-2, reads DGGITQSPKYLFRKEGQNVTLSCEQNLNHDAMYWYRQDPGQGLRLIYYSQIVNDFQKGDIAEGYSVSREKKESFPLTVTSAQKNPTAFYLCASSPVLFGTGNGYTFGSGTRLTVV.

This clone was seen a single time. CDR3 amino acids: CASSQLDSGGQPQHF. The CDR3 DNA reads TGCGCCAGCAGCCAATTAGACTCCGGGGGTCAGCCCCAGCATTTT. The J gene is TRBJ1-5, the V gene TRBV4-1; weak D call: TRBD1 (5 bases). The CDR3 spans 15 residues. Between the trimmed V and J ends, which lost 2 bases and 6 bases, there was a span of 14 bases. Germline loops: CDR1 MGHRA, CDR2 YSYEKL.

This chain joins TRBV5-1 and TRBJ1-1; TRBD1 might be the D (6 bases). V was pared by 4 bases and J by 7 bases, with 20 bases between. This CDR3 comprises 15 residues. Per the germline V gene, CDR1 is SGHRS and CDR2 is YFSETQ. This CDR3 reads CASSPEGGGVGEAFF. The CDR3 nucleotides read TGCGCCAGCAGCCCCGAGGGGGGCGGTGTCGGTGAAGCTTTCTTT.

This rearrangement joins TRBV11-2 to TRBJ2-1; TRBD2 aligns across 12 bases. The V gene end was trimmed by 0 bases and the J gene end by 2 bases; junction bases not matched to a gene: 11. The germline V gene encodes CDR1 SGHAT and CDR2 FQNNGV. The CDR3 covers 20 residues. CDR3 protein: CASSLDQGLAGGPTYNEQFF. DNA for the CDR3: TGTGCCAGCAGCTTAGATCAAGGCCTAGCGGGAGGGCCTACCTACAATGAGCAGTTCTTC.

This chain uses TRBV10-3 with TRBJ1-6, with D perhaps TRBD1 (6 bases). Germline V lookup: CDR1 ENHRY, CDR2 SYGVKD. Trimming pared 10 bases from V and 12 bases from J, leaving 22 bases between. CDR3 length: 14 residues. In nucleotides, the CDR3 is TGTGCCACTCTCGCGGACGGACAGAAGGGACCCCTCCACTTT. Translated, it gives CATLADGQKGPLHF.

The V gene is TRBV14, the J gene TRBJ2-6; D gene unclear. The CDR3 consists of 14 residues. V was clipped by 4 bases and J by 3 bases, with 7 bases between them. Germline CDR1 SGHDN, CDR2 FVKESK. The CDR3, as DNA: TGTGCCAGCAGCCGGGGAAGTGGGGCCAACGTCCTGACTTTC. It specifies CASSRGSGANVLTF.

The V gene is TRBV19, the J gene TRBJ1-5; 10 bases match TRBD1. The ends lost 8 bases at V and 0 bases at J; junction bases unmatched: 7. Germline values: CDR1 LNHDA, CDR2 SQIVND (reference sequence). The CDR3 is 16 residues long. CDR3 in amino acids: CASGGRDRGSNQPQHF. CDR3 in DNA: TGTGCCAGTGGAGGCCGGGACAGGGGTAGCAATCAGCCCCAGCATTTT.